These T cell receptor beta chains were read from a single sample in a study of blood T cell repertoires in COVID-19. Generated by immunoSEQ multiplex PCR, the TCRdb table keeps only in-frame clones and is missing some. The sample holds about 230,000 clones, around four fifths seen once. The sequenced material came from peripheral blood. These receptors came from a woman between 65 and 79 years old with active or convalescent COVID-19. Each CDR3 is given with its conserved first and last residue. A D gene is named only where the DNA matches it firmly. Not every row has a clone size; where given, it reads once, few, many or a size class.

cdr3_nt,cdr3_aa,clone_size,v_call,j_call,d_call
TGTGCCAGCAGCCCGCCTAGCGGGTCCTACGAGCAGTACTTC,CASSPPSGSYEQYF,NA,TRBV7-9,TRBJ2-7,TRBD2
TGTGCCACCAGTGATGCACTCAGGACAGGGGGTAAAGAGACCCAGTACTTC,CATSDALRTGGKETQYF,NA,TRBV24-1,TRBJ2-5,TRBD1
TGTGCCAGCAGCTTGGAGGCAGGGAACACCGGGGAGCTGTTTTTT,CASSLEAGNTGELFF,few,TRBV5-4,TRBJ2-2,NA
TGTGCCACCAGGAGTTACTATGGCTACACCTTC,CATRSYYGYTF,NA,TRBV24-1,TRBJ1-2,NA
TGTGCCAGCTCACCACGTTCTACTAGCGGGGGCAGCACAGATACGCAGTATTTT,CASSPRSTSGGSTDTQYF,NA,TRBV18,TRBJ2-3,TRBD2
TGTGCCAGTAGTTACTACAGGGGCTCCTACGAGCAGTACTTC,CASSYYRGSYEQYF,NA,TRBV19,TRBJ2-7,TRBD1
TGTGCCAGTAGTATACTAGCGGGAGTAAATGAGCAGTTCTTC,CASSILAGVNEQFF,NA,TRBV19,TRBJ2-1,TRBD2
TGTGCCAGCTCACTCATGAAGAGCTCCTACAATGAGCAGTTCTTC,CASSLMKSSYNEQFF,few,TRBV18,TRBJ2-1,NA
TGCAGCGTTCGGGGACTAGCGGGAGGGGAAGGGGAGACCCAGTACTTC,CSVRGLAGGEGETQYF,NA,TRBV29-1,TRBJ2-5,TRBD2
TGTGCCAGCAGCCTTGGGGTGGGGAGGTTCTCCAATGAGCAGTTCTTC,CASSLGVGRFSNEQFF,NA,TRBV7-9,TRBJ2-1,NA
TGTGCCAGCAGCTCCCGGGGGGTACCAACTAGCTCCTACAATGAGCAGTTCTTC,CASSSRGVPTSSYNEQFF,NA,TRBV5-4,TRBJ2-1,TRBD2
TGTGCCAGCAGCGCCCCGTCCGGGAGGTTGGGGGCCGAGCAGTACTTC,CASSAPSGRLGAEQYF,NA,TRBV13,TRBJ2-7,NA
TGTGCCATCAGTGACTCGGGACTAGCAATCGGGGAGCTGTTTTTT,CAISDSGLAIGELFF,NA,TRBV10-3,TRBJ2-2,TRBD2
TGTGCCACCAGTGGTACGGGGTTCGGCGAGCAGTACTTC,CATSGTGFGEQYF,once,TRBV24-1,TRBJ2-7,NA
TGTGCCAGCAGCCAGGACCAGGGACAGGGGAATTCACCCCTCCACTTT,CASSQDQGQGNSPLHF,NA,TRBV4-2,TRBJ1-6,TRBD1
TGTGCCAGCGTCGCGCTCCACACAGATACGCAGTATTTT,CASVALHTDTQYF,few,TRBV28,TRBJ2-3,NA
TGTGCCAGCAGTCCTAGGGGTCAGCCCCAGCATTTT,CASSPRGQPQHF,NA,TRBV12-3/TRBV12-4,TRBJ1-5,NA
TGTGCCAGTAGTGTTTCCACAGGGATGGGTTCACCCCTCCACTTT,CASSVSTGMGSPLHF,NA,TRBV19,TRBJ1-6,NA
TGTGCCAGCAGCCAAGCAGGGGGCGGAAACACCATATATTTT,CASSQAGGGNTIYF,NA,TRBV3-1/TRBV3-2,TRBJ1-3,TRBD1
TGTGCTAGTGGTTTGGCCCAGCCAGGGGGTGAAAAACTGTTTTTT,CASGLAQPGGEKLFF,NA,TRBV12-5,TRBJ1-4,TRBD1
TGTGCCTCGAAACAGGGAGCTGCTGAAGCTTTCTTT,CASKQGAAEAFF,NA,TRBV6-5,TRBJ1-1,NA
TGTGCCAGCAGCGTACGCCGAGGGGGCCCCATCCAAGAGACCCAGTACTTC,CASSVRRGGPIQETQYF,NA,TRBV9,TRBJ2-5,TRBD1
TGTGCCACCAGTGATGCAGGAATATATGGCTACACCTTC,CATSDAGIYGYTF,NA,TRBV24-1,TRBJ1-2,NA
TGCGCCAGCAGCTCCCTCTACGAGCAGTACTTC,CASSSLYEQYF,NA,TRBV5-1,TRBJ2-7,NA
TGCAGCGTTGGTTCAGGGGGCGACGAGCAGTACTTC,CSVGSGGDEQYF,NA,TRBV29-1,TRBJ2-7,TRBD1
TGCGCCAGCACTCAACAGGCGCAGAGGGATACGCAGTATTTT,CASTQQAQRDTQYF,NA,TRBV5-1,TRBJ2-3,NA
TGTGCCAGCTTGCGGGGGGCATTAAATGAGCAGTTCTTC,CASLRGALNEQFF,NA,TRBV2,TRBJ2-1,TRBD2
TGTGCCAGCAGCTTGGCCATCAGAAAACCCTACGAGCAGTACTTC,CASSLAIRKPYEQYF,NA,TRBV5-4,TRBJ2-7,NA
TGTGCCAGCAGTTTGGTGGGACTAGCTTCCCACGAGCAGTACTTC,CASSLVGLASHEQYF,NA,TRBV28,TRBJ2-7,TRBD2
TGTGCCAGCAGCCGCCAGACTAGCGGCAGAGGGAATGAGCAGTTCTTC,CASSRQTSGRGNEQFF,NA,TRBV7-9,TRBJ2-1,TRBD2
TGCGCCAGCACCATACAGGGACCCGCGAACACCGGGGAGCTGTTTTTT,CASTIQGPANTGELFF,NA,TRBV4-3,TRBJ2-2,NA
TGTGCCAGCAGTGTAACACGACAGGGCTCTGGAAACACCATATATTTT,CASSVTRQGSGNTIYF,NA,TRBV6-1,TRBJ1-3,TRBD1
TGCGCCAGCCGAACTAGCGGGGGGGCCCGAAGCACAGATACGCAGTATTTT,CASRTSGGARSTDTQYF,NA,TRBV5-1,TRBJ2-3,TRBD2
TGTGCCAGTAGTTCGGGGCCCCGGGGGAATACGCAGTATTTT,CASSSGPRGNTQYF,once,TRBV19,TRBJ2-3,NA
TGCGCCAGCAGCCAGACTAGCACTAGAGAGCAGTACTTC,CASSQTSTREQYF,NA,TRBV4-1,TRBJ2-7,TRBD2
TGCGCCAGCAGGATGCAGGGGGCGGGCGAGCAGTACTTC,CASRMQGAGEQYF,few,TRBV5-1,TRBJ2-7,TRBD1
TGTGCCAGCAGATTGAACAGGGGAGATGAAAAACTGTTTTTT,CASRLNRGDEKLFF,NA,TRBV7-9,TRBJ1-4,TRBD1
TGTGCCTCCCGAGCAGGCGACAACTATGGCTACACCTTC,CASRAGDNYGYTF,NA,TRBV9,TRBJ1-2,NA
TGTGCCAGCAGCCCGCAGGGGGTTTTAAACACTGAAGCTTTCTTT,CASSPQGVLNTEAFF,NA,TRBV9,TRBJ1-1,TRBD1
TGCGCCAGCAGCTGGGGAGGAGGGTATGAGACCCAGTACTTC,CASSWGGGYETQYF,NA,TRBV5-1,TRBJ2-5,NA
TGTGCCAGCAGCTTAGAGGGGCGGGGAGGAACAGATACGCAGTATTTT,CASSLEGRGGTDTQYF,NA,TRBV11-3,TRBJ2-3,NA
TGTGCCAGTAGCCACCCCCAGCCGGGGAAGAAAGAAAAACTGTTTTTT,CASSHPQPGKKEKLFF,NA,TRBV19,TRBJ1-4,NA
TGTGCCAGCAGTAGGACAACAATCTACGAGCAGTACTTC,CASSRTTIYEQYF,few,TRBV6-5,TRBJ2-7,NA
TGTGCCAGCAGTCGACTAGCGGGAGTGGACGAGCAGTACTTC,CASSRLAGVDEQYF,NA,TRBV2,TRBJ2-7,TRBD2
TGTGCCAGCAGTTTTCCCAGCGGGAGGAGGAGGCAGTTCTTC,CASSFPSGRRRQFF,NA,TRBV28,TRBJ2-1,TRBD2
TGCGCCAGCAGCTCCGGACAGCCAGTCCCTAATGAAAAACTGTTTTTT,CASSSGQPVPNEKLFF,NA,TRBV5-1,TRBJ1-4,NA
TGTGCCAGCAAATCCGGGGGGGGCTTCAATACGCAGTATTTT,CASKSGGGFNTQYF,NA,TRBV7-2,TRBJ2-3,TRBD2
TGTGCCAGCAGCCCCGCGGGACTAGCGGGGTCTAGGTTCTTC,CASSPAGLAGSRFF,NA,TRBV7-9,TRBJ2-1,TRBD2
TGCGCCAGCAGCCCTAGCGGGGGGGCCTACAATGAGCAGTTCTTC,CASSPSGGAYNEQFF,NA,TRBV5-1,TRBJ2-1,TRBD2
TGTGCTAGTGGTTTGGGCTCGGGGACCGGGGAGCTGTTTTTT,CASGLGSGTGELFF,NA,TRBV12-5,TRBJ2-2,NA
TGTGCCAGCAGCAAAGCGGACGACAGGGTAGCTGGCTACACCTTC,CASSKADDRVAGYTF,once,TRBV21-1,TRBJ1-2,NA
TGTGCCAGCAGCACTTCATTAACTAGATCCCTCTACGAGCAGTACTTC,CASSTSLTRSLYEQYF,NA,TRBV13,TRBJ2-7,NA
TGTGCCAGCAGCCTTGATCGGGACACTGAAGCTTTCTTT,CASSLDRDTEAFF,NA,TRBV28,TRBJ1-1,NA
TGTGCCAGCAGTTATCAAGCGGGAGAAGATTCGGGCGAGCAGTACTTC,CASSYQAGEDSGEQYF,once,TRBV6-5,TRBJ2-7,TRBD2
TGCAGTGCTAGTCCTCGACTGGAGACCCAGTACTTC,CSASPRLETQYF,NA,TRBV20-1,TRBJ2-5,NA
TGCGCCAGCAGAGAAACCCAGGGGTCCGGGGAGCTGTTTTTT,CASRETQGSGELFF,NA,TRBV5-1,TRBJ2-2,NA
TGTGCCAGCAGCTCCGGGACAGGACGAACTTCCTATAATTCACCCCTCCACTTT,CASSSGTGRTSYNSPLHF,NA,TRBV3-1/TRBV3-2,TRBJ1-6,TRBD1
TGCGCCAGCAGCTTGGTGGCAGGTAATTCACCCCTCCACTTT,CASSLVAGNSPLHF,NA,TRBV5-1,TRBJ1-6,NA
TGTGCCAGCAGCTTAGGGACTAGCAAAGGGTACGAGCAGTACTTC,CASSLGTSKGYEQYF,few,TRBV7-9,TRBJ2-7,TRBD2
TGTGCCAGCAGACCCAGCGGGAGAGGGTCCTACGAGCAGTACTTC,CASRPSGRGSYEQYF,NA,TRBV6-5,TRBJ2-7,TRBD2